This TCR beta chain came from a study of cytomegalovirus exposure and HLA in healthy donors (dated by TCRdb to the late 2010s). In terms of the full investigation: An earlier analysis of approximately 640 of the donors reported roughly 270 Gb of sequence data and approximately 110 million unique TCR beta sequences from about 180 million T cells. A handful of DR-DQ haplotypes were handled as single units for association and clustering because linkage in the cohort was strong. Alongside the repertoire data, information on donor age, sex, ethnicity and CMV serostatus was compiled. The number of typed donors differed by locus: about 620-640 for A, B, C, DRB1 and DQB1; approximately 520 for DQA1; approximately 600 for DPA1; and around 450 for DPB1. To predict cytomegalovirus infection status, the study combined high-throughput TCR immunosequencing, statistical association of individual TCRs with disease status, and machine learning. Across about 380 genotyped donors of the cohort, an average of about 240,000 unique TCR beta nucleotide sequences per donor were sequenced, and approximately 17% of those sequences were non-productive. A later genetic analysis used genome-wide SNP genotypes for about three fifths of the 666 donors, treating that subset as a discovery cohort. Rather than drawing on any new phenotypic data, the later analysis identified candidate immune exposures from TCR beta sequences and the way those sequences occurred across donors. In an earlier analysis of 587 of the donors, high-throughput TCR beta sequencing was used to judge whether each TCR beta V gene segment behaved as functional or pseudogenic. The T cell repertoires of around 670 subjects were profiled by immunosequencing and related to cytomegalovirus serostatus. A later analysis re-analyzed previously published TCR beta repertoires from approximately 670 donors and added high-resolution HLA genotyping to study TCR occurrence patterns. An early release covering roughly 640 HLA-typed donors comprised approximately 300 gigabases of sequencing data and roughly 86 million unique TCR sequences. The study aimed to test whether signatures of past pathogen exposure could be identified by cataloging public T cell receptors. Of the 300 to 500 genotyped donors, 80% to 90% were placed in the genetic ancestry cluster associated with self-reported Caucasian donors. Every discovery cohort repertoire had been produced on one sequencing platform. Besides the first cohort of 666 subjects, a separate validation cohort made up of 95 to 150 different subjects was used. HLA typing covered class I and class II loci at four-digit resolution. What the study reported, not specific to this receptor: Some IMGT-functional V segments, including TRBV6-2 and TRBV6-3, could not be distinguished by the 87-base-pair reads and were therefore excluded. Cytomegalovirus status was reported to be diagnosed by the classifier with high specificity and sensitivity in both the original and validation cohorts. According to a later genetic analysis, donors in an Asian-associated ancestry cluster had fewer N-insertions in productive TCRs than the approximately 650-donor mean. V-gene and J-gene trimming of TCR beta chains was associated with a missense DCLRE1C variant in a later genetic analysis, and the association was replicated in an independent cohort. While some public TCRs were present in many individuals, most TCR sequences turned up only very rarely across donors. A total of 164 TCR beta chains were listed by the study as associated with cytomegalovirus. Linkage disequilibrium might explain the correlated functional status among segregating V segments, but an unknown experimental factor could not be excluded. Three of the identified cytomegalovirus-associated TCR beta chains were confirmed in vitro to be specific for cytomegalovirus antigens. Because HLA typing was missing for some donors at each locus, association tests included only the typed subset. A cluster of highly shared sequence variants was judged likely to be a technical artifact of the sequencing pipeline. In a later analysis, most CMV-associated TCR beta chains were found to appear HLA-restricted, with HLA associations seemingly driven largely by CMV exposure. Seventeen rarely observed V segments, including chromosome 9 orphons, were excluded from the earlier analysis of almost 600 of the donors because counts were too low. When HLA alleles, especially DR and DQ, strongly co-occurred, TCR associations were difficult to assign to individual alleles. The only immune exposure information available for the cohort was CMV serostatus. Broadly in line with IMGT annotations, most TCR beta V segments showed up in productive rearrangements about 90% or about 30% of the time in an earlier analysis of approximately 600 of the donors. The authors suggested that the approach could potentially be generalized to other disease states and immunological phenotypes. Roughly uniform sequencing depth across donors was assumed in presence/absence analyses, although this assumption may not hold. Several of the top co-occurrence clusters appeared to be linked to parvovirus B19, influenza, CMV and Epstein-Barr virus, according to a later analysis. In a later analysis, the rate of TCR association differed among HLA loci, with DRB1 alleles having the most associated TCRs and HLA-C alleles having the fewest. Specific HLA alleles were associated with around 18,000 TCR beta sequences at a false discovery rate of 0.05 in a later analysis. A further reported finding was that TCR beta sequences accurately predicted the HLA-A and HLA-B alleles for most subjects in the first cohort. In a later analysis, HLA-associated TCR beta chains were found to be more clonally expanded and to have lower generation probabilities than equally common non-associated chains. This cohort had only TCR beta chains sequenced, and the lack of alpha or paired-chain data limited which features could be detected.

Library prep was done by the immunoSEQ multiplex PCR assay. A mixture of 60 forward primers for TCR Vbeta segments and 13 reverse primers for TCR Jbeta segments was used in the multiplex PCR. The CDR3 region of rearranged TCR beta genes was amplified from genomic DNA with a multiplex PCR assay. Amplified TCR beta libraries were sequenced as 87-base-pair reads on the Illumina HiSeq System. From the authors' description of their analysis: In a later analysis, some 80 million unique TCR beta chains were counted across the roughly 700 repertoires, and roughly 10 million of these chains were shared by at least two donors. To remove PCR and sequencing errors, raw reads were error-corrected and collapsed into unique sequences using a nearest-neighbor algorithm that merged closely related sequences. To assign V, D and J gene segments, CDR3 sequences were aligned to IMGT reference sequences. For a sequence to be retained, at least a six-nucleotide match to both a V gene segment and a J gene segment was required. Rearrangements were called productive when the CDR3 lacked stop codons and stayed in frame with V and J; all others were non-productive. CDR3 was defined according to IMGT convention as the region running from the second conserved V-encoded cysteine to the conserved J-encoded phenylalanine. The earlier analysis of a few hundred of the donors excluded any sequence lacking an unambiguous match to a single V gene segment. In an earlier analysis of some 590 of the donors, a V segment was called functional when productive rearrangements were above 56.7%, and segregating when the standard deviation between donors exceeded 5%. A statistical classification framework was built to diagnose cytomegalovirus status from the catalog of TCR beta chain sequences. A later analysis assigned V and J genes by comparing TCR nucleotide sequences with IMGT/GENE-DB human TR gene sequences. A later analysis assigned CDR3 sequences and most-parsimonious VDJ recombination scenarios with the TCRdist pipeline. A later analysis defined each TCR beta chain by its CDR3 amino acid sequence plus V-gene family, and excluded reads lacking a unique V-gene family. In a later analysis, fewer than 650 highly shared, low-generation-probability nucleotide sequences were removed to address suspected cross-contamination and a sequencing artifact. A later analysis calculated a clonal expansion index for each public chain from normalized within-repertoire ranks of inferred template counts. In a later analysis, generation probabilities were computed using a VDJ recombination model fitted to out-of-frame rearrangements, and the results were checked against IGoR. A later analysis scored TCR-TCR, TCR-HLA and TCR-CMV co-occurrence with hypergeometric tests, applying a repertoire-size bias correction to TCR pairs. False discovery rates were estimated in a later analysis by permuting HLA or CMV assignments 20 times. In a later analysis, co-occurring TCRs were grouped with DBSCAN, and TCRdist sequence similarity was added when clustering was performed within HLA-allele-positive subsets. Repertoires with fewer than 30,000 or more than 120,000 public chains, plus five repertoires with anomalous nucleotide sharing, were excluded from co-occurrence clustering. In its TCRdb copy, this immuneACCESS table keeps in-frame sequences only and misses some clones. Where compared with another copy, unresolved V genes explain less than half of these, and the others have no known cause. The V and J calls and the clone size are those of that table, but D and trimming were determined from the DNA. This sample has 85,000 to 120,000 clones in its table, and 65% to 75% of those were observed once. The ten largest account for less than 3% of the sample.

On this clone: Its recognized antigen is unknown. No much larger clone is present one base from it, and per-base qualities are unavailable.

The cysteine opens and the phenylalanine closes a CDR3 of 12 amino acids. Only the CDR3 DNA is retained, 36 bases long and in frame from the first base. At the junction V is shortened by 4 bases and J by 5 bases, with 8 bases in between. As encoded in the germline V gene, CDR1 is SNHLY while CDR2 is FYNNEI. In total, 666 healthy bone marrow donors made up the cohort. Cohort members were all nominally healthy when sampled, although unrecorded immune exposures were likely present. The donor tested CMV seronegative and was one of the 352 seronegative cohort members. Each donor provided a peripheral blood sample, and peripheral blood mononuclear cells were used for TCR beta sequencing. The Qiagen DNeasy Blood Extraction Kit was used to extract genomic DNA from the blood cell samples.

The receptor was isolated from a female donor in good health and CMV-seronegative. In this chain, TRBV2 is recombined with TRBJ1-2; D gene: possibly TRBD1, on 6 matching bases. The sample was PBMCs. The DNA reads as follows: TGTGCCAGCAGTGCAGGGGATTATGGCTACACCTTC. Its protein reads: CASSAGDYGYTF.